A single T cell receptor beta chain is shown here with its context. What it binds is not known. Clones were read by immunoSEQ multiplex PCR, and TCRdb kept only the in-frame ones, dropping some. The data show about 2.3 million clones, approximately 95% seen once. Donors included only healthy HIV-negative adults lacking recent acute infections or vaccinations. Researchers partitioned CD4+ cells into CD45RA+ naive and CD45RA-negative memory subsets. This specimen belongs to a study of shared clonotypes between healthy human individuals. V gave up 8 bases and J gave up 2 bases, with 10 bases separating them. This CDR3 is built from 12 residues. Germline loops: CDR1 SGHTA, CDR2 FQGTGA. Study-level findings and limits: It was the non-shared clonotypes that had lower generation probabilities than clonotypes shared by all four donors. Genetic and exposure-history diversity was limited by the few donors.

Sequenced input: naive CD4+ T cells from PBMCs. Indicated subset: CD45RA+ positively selected. The sequence was obtained from a man between 18 and 35 years old in good health. Some clones in this sample may be carry-over from other donors' samples. The chain has TRBV7-3 and TRBJ2-7, with D maybe TRBD2 (5 bases). The CDR3 spells CASGLAPYEQYF. The CDR3 nucleotides are TGTGCCAGCGGTCTAGCCCCCTACGAGCAGTACTTC.